The 10 T cell receptor beta chains listed next were all sequenced from one sample in a study of spatial heterogeneity in lung cancer (dated by TCRdb to the late 2010s). Interpreted using the paper, the time point label stands for: sample taken at primary tumor resection. Whole RNA extracted from tumor and nontumor lung tissue, or from cryopreserved PBMC samples, was used for TCR sequencing without cell sorting. To prepare the library, 5' RACE was applied. TCRdb names NextSeq 500 as the instrument used. TCRdb cleaned the public reads at Q25 with fastp, built clones with MiXCR and kept in-frame beta chains. One record per CDR3 amino acid sequence lists the most common genes and DNA. In this sample the table shows some 70,000 distinct CDR3 sequences, about 14% of which occur a single time. The ten largest make up more than 5.5% of the sample. This material consisted of PBMCs, taken at surgery. Source of these receptors: a male donor with early-stage non-small cell lung cancer.

This clonotype has a handful of counts. The chain recombines TRBV20-1 with TRBJ2-7, with 13 nucleotides matching TRBD2. V was clipped by 3 bases and J by 4 bases; unmatched bases: 6. Germline assignment: CDR1 DFQATT and CDR2 SNEGSKA (reference sequence). The CDR3 runs 15 residues. In DNA, the CDR3 is TGCAGTGCTAGCGATGGGACTAGCGGGACTTACGAGCAGTACTTC. As protein: CSASDGTSGTYEQYF.

This clonotype appeared a few times. This chain joins TRBV19 and TRBJ2-1, with 11 bases identical to TRBD2. This CDR3 comprises 14 residues. J gave up 9 bases and V 7 bases, and 8 bases lay outside the gene matches. CDR1 is LNHDA, CDR2 SQIVND, per germline (reference sequence). The CDR3 nucleotides are TGTGCCAGTATCACGACTAGCGGGGCTTCTGAGCAGTTCTTC. Protein product: CASITTSGASEQFF.

The table lists this clonotype with a few counts. This chain uses TRBV2 with TRBJ1-1; TRBD1 matches 9 bases. The trim removed 8 bases at V and 1 base at J, leaving 5 bases unmatched. The CDR3 has 14 residues. Germline lookup yields CDR1 SNHLY and CDR2 FYNNEI. In DNA form, the CDR3 reads TGTGCCAGCGGGGAGGGACAGGGGAACACTGAAGCTTTCTTT. Its translation: CASGEGQGNTEAFF.

The chain links TRBV7-6 to TRBJ2-5; D is possibly TRBD1 (6 bases). There are 14 residues in the CDR3. V was pared by 4 bases and J by 5 bases, with 14 bases between. Looked up from germline, CDR1 is SGHVS and CDR2 is FNYEAQ. The CDR3 DNA is TGTGCCAGCAGCTCAGGGGAGAGTTGGGAGACCCAGTACTTC. Encoded protein: CASSSGESWETQYF.

This clonotype was counted ten times or more. The J gene is TRBJ1-5, the V gene TRBV12-3 or TRBV12-4, with 7 positions matching TRBD1. This CDR3 has 14 residues. V shed 5 bases, J shed 4 bases, and the junction held 5 bases outside the gene matches. This CDR3 is CASSPGTVNQPQHF. The CDR3 DNA sequence: TGTGCCAGCAGTCCCGGGACAGTTAATCAGCCCCAGCATTTT.

This clonotype was recorded at least ten times. This chain uses TRBV30 with TRBJ2-2; 8 bases map to TRBD1. Germline lookup yields CDR1 GTSNPN and CDR2 SVGIG (reference sequence). The CDR3 runs to 14 residues. V shed 8 bases, J shed 0 bases, and the junction held 5 bases outside the gene matches. CDR3 nucleotides: TGTGCCGGACAGGGATTAACGAACACCGGGGAGCTGTTTTTT. The encoded protein is CAGQGLTNTGELFF.

V is TRBV27 and J is TRBJ2-2, with D perhaps TRBD2 (5 bases). V was pared by 5 bases and J by 3 bases, with 13 bases between. The length of the CDR3 is 15 residues. Germline V gives CDR1 MNHEY, CDR2 SMNVEV (reference sequence). The CDR3 coding sequence is TGTGCCAGCAGTCCGCGGGCCCTTCACACCGGGGAGCTGTTTTTT. This gives the protein CASSPRALHTGELFF.

The chain is built from TRBV5-1 and TRBJ1-1; D is perhaps TRBD1 (5 bases). The CDR3 runs 15 residues. V dropped 2 bases and J dropped 1 base, with 12 bases sitting between them. Germline CDR1 is SGHRS and CDR2 is YFSETQ. The CDR3 spells CASSLPGRANTEAFF. The CDR3 nucleotides read TGCGCCAGCAGCTTACCGGGACGGGCGAACACTGAAGCTTTCTTT.

The chain combines TRBV7-9 with TRBJ1-2; 7 bases fit TRBD1. Germline loops: CDR1 SEHNR, CDR2 FQNEAQ (reference sequence). With 5 bases clipped from V and 4 bases from J, the junction kept 7 bases outside the gene matches. CDR3 length: 14 residues. The CDR3 DNA reads TGTGCCAGCAGCCCGACAGGGAGCTTCTATGGCTACACCTTC. Encoded protein: CASSPTGSFYGYTF.

This clonotype occurred a few times. The chain is built from TRBV7-2 and TRBJ2-2, with D maybe TRBD2 (6 bases). V was shortened by 5 bases and J by 0 bases, with 13 bases between the two germline ends. CDR3 length: 16 residues. Germline V gives CDR1 SGHTA, CDR2 FQGNSA. CDR3 bases: TGTGCCAGCAGCCCCGGGACTTCCTCGAACACCGGGGAGCTGTTTTTT. This encodes CASSPGTSSNTGELFF.